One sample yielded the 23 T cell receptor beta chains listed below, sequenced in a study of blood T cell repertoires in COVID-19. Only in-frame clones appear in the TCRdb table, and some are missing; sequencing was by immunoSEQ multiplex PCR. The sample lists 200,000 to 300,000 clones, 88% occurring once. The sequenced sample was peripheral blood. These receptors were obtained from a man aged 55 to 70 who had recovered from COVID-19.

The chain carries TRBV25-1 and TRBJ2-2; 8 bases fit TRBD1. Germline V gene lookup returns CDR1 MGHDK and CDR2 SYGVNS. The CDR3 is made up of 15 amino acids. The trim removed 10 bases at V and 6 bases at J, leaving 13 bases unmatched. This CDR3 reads CATRTGWNLPGELFF. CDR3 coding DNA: TGTGCCACCAGGACAGGGTGGAATCTCCCCGGGGAGCTGTTTTTT.

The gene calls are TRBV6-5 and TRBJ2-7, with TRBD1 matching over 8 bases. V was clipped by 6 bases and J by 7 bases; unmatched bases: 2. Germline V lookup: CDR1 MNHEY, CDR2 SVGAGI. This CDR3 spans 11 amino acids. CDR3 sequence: CASRTGGEQYF. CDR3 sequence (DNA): TGTGCCAGCAGAACAGGGGGAGAGCAGTACTTC.

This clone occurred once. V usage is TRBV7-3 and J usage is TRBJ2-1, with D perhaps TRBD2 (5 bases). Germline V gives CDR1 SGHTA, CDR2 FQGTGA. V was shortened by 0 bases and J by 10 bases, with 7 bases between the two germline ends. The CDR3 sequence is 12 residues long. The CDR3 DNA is TGTGCCAGCAGCTTAACGTCGGGGGAGCAGTTCTTC. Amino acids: CASSLTSGEQFF. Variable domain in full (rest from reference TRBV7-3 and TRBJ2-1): GAGVSQTPSNKVTEKGKYVELRCDPISGHTALYWYRQSLGQGPEFLIYFQGTGAADDSGLPNDRFFAVRPEGSVSTLKIQRTERGDSAVYLCASSLTSGEQFFGPGTRLTVL.

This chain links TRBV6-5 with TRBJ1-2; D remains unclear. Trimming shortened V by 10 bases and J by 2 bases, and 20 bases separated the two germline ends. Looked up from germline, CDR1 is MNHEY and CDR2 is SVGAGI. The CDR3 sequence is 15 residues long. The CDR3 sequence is CATQSPGSLNYGYTF. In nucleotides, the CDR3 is TGTGCCACCCAAAGCCCGGGGTCCCTGAACTATGGCTACACCTTC.

The DNA for the CDR3 is TGTGCCAGCAGCCCGACTAGCGGGGCAGGGGGCCCATACAATGAGCAGTTCTTC. It yields the protein CASSPTSGAGGPYNEQFF. The chain links TRBV5-6 to TRBJ2-1; TRBD2 agrees at 11 bases. CDR1 is SGHDT, CDR2 YYEEEE, per germline. The CDR3 length is 18 residues. V was clipped by 4 bases and J by 4 bases; unmatched bases: 13.

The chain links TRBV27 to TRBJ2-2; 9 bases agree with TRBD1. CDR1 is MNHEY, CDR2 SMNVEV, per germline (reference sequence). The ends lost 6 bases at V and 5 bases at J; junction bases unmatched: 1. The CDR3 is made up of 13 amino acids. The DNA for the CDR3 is TGTGCCAGCAGGGGACAGGGTACCGGGGAGCTGTTTTTT. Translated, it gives CASRGQGTGELFF.

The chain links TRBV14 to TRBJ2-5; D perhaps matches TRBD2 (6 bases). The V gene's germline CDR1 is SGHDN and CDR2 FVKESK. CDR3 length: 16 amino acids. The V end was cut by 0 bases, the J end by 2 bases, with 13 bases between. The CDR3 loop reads CASSQDSGRGQETQYF. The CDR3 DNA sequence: TGTGCCAGCAGCCAAGACAGTGGGCGGGGTCAAGAGACCCAGTACTTC.

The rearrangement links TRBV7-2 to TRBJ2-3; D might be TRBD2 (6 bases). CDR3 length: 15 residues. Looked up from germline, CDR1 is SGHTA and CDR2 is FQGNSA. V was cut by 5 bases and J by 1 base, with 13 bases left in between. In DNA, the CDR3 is TGTGCCAGCAGCCTGGGGGGTGTCGGCACAGATACGCAGTATTTT. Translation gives CASSLGGVGTDTQYF.

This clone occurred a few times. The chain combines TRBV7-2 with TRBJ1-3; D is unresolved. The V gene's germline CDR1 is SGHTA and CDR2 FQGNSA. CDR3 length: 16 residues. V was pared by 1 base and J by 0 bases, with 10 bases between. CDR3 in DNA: TGTGCCAGCAGCTTAGTGGGCCCGACCTCTGGAAACACCATATATTTT. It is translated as CASSLVGPTSGNTIYF.

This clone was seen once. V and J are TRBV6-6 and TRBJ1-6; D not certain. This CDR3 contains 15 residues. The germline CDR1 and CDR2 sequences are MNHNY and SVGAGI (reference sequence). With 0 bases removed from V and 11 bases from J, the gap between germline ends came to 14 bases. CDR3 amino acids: CASSYSGGPVAPLHF. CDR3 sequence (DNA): TGTGCCAGCAGTTACTCGGGAGGGCCGGTGGCACCCCTCCACTTT.

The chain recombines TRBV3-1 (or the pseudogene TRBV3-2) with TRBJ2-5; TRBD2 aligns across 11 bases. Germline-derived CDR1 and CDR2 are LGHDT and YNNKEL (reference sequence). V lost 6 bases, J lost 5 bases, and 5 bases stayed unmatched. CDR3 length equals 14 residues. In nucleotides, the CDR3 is TGTGCCAGCAGACCACTAGCGGGGGAGGAGACCCAGTACTTC. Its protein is CASRPLAGEETQYF.

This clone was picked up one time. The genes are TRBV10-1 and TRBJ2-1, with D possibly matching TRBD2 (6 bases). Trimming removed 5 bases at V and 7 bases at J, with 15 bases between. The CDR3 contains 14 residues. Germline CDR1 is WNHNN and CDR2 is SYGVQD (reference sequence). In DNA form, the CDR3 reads TGCGCCAGCAGTTCGCGGGGATCTCTAAATGAGCAGTTCTTC. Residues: CASSSRGSLNEQFF.

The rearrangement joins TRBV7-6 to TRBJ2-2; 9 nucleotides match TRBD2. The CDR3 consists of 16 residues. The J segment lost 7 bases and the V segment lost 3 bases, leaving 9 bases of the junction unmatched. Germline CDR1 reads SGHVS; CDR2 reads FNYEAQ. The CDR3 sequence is CASSFGSGGSSGELFF. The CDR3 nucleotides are TGTGCCAGCAGCTTTGGTAGCGGGGGTTCTAGCGGGGAGCTGTTTTTT.

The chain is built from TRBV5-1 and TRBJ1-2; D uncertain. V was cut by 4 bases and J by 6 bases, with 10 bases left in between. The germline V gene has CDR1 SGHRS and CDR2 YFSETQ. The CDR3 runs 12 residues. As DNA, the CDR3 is TGCGCCAGCAGCCCAGCCAGGAATGGCTACACCTTC. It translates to CASSPARNGYTF.

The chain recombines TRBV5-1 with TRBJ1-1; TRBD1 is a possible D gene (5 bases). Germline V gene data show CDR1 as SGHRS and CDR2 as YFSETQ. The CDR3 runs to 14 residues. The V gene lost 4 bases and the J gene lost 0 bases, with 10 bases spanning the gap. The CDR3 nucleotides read TGCGCCAGCAGCCCGGACAAGATGAACACTGAAGCTTTCTTT. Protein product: CASSPDKMNTEAFF.

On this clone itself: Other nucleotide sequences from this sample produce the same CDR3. The CDR3 is CASSLTGFQETQYF. CDR3 coding DNA: TGCGCCAGCAGCTTAACAGGATTTCAAGAGACCCAGTACTTC. The chain couples TRBV5-1 to TRBJ2-5; D is possibly TRBD1 (5 bases). This CDR3 spans 14 amino acids. CDR1 and CDR2 (germline): SGHRS, YFSETQ. Trimming cost V 2 bases and J 2 bases, with 10 bases left between them.

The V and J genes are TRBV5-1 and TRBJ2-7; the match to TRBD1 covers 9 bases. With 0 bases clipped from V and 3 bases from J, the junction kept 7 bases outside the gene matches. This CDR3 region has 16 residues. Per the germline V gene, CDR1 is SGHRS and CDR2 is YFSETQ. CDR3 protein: CASSLEAGTGIYEQYF. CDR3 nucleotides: TGCGCCAGCAGCTTGGAAGCCGGGACAGGGATCTACGAGCAGTACTTC.

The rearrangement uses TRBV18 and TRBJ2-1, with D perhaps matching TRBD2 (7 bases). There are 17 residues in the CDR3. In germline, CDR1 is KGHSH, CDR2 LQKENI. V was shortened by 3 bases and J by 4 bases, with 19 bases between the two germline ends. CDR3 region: CASSPQGGESRYNEQFF. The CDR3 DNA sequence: TGTGCCAGCTCACCCCAAGGGGGGGAGAGCAGATACAATGAGCAGTTCTTC.

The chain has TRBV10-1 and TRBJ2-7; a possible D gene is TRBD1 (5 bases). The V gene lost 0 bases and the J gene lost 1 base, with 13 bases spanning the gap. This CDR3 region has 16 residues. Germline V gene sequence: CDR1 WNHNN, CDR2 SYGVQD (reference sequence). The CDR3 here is CASSESIHKGSYEQYF. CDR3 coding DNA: TGCGCCAGCAGTGAGTCGATTCATAAGGGGTCCTACGAGCAGTACTTC.

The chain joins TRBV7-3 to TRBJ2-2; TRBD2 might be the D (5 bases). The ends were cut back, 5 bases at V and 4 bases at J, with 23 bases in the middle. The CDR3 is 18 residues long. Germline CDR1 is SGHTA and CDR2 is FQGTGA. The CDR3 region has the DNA TGTGCCAGCAGCCCCGATCATAGACTCACCCGGGGCACCGGGGAGCTGTTTTTT. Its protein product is CASSPDHRLTRGTGELFF.

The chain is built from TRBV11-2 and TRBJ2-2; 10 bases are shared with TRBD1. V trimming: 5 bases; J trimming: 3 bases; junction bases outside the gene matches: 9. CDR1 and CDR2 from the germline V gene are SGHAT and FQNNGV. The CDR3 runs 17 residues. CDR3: CASSPHRGTGDTGELFF. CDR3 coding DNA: TGTGCCAGCAGCCCCCACCGGGGGACAGGGGACACCGGGGAGCTGTTTTTT.

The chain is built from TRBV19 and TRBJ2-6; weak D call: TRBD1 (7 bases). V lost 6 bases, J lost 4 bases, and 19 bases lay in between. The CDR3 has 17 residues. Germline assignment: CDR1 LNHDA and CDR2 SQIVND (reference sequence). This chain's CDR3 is CASRGGTDVFGANVLTF. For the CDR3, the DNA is TGTGCCAGTAGAGGGGGGACAGATGTGTTCGGGGCCAACGTCCTGACTTTC.

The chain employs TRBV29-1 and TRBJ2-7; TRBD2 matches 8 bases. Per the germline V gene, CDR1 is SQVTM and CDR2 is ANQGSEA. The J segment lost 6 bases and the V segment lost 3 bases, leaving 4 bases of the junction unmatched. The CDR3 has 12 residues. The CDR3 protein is CSVETSAAEQYF. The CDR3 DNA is TGCAGCGTTGAGACTAGCGCTGCCGAGCAGTACTTC.